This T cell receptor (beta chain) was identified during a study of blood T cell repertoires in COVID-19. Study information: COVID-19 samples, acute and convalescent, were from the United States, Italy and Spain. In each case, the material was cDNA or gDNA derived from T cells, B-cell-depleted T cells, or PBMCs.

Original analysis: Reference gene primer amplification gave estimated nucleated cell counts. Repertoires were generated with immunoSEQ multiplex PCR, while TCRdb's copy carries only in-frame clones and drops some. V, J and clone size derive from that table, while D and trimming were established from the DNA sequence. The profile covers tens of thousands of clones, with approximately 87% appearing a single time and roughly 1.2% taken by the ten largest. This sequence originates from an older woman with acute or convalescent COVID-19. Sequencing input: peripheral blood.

As DNA, the CDR3 is TGTGCCAGCAGCCCCCGGGTCAGCGAGAATGAAAAACTGTTTTTT. Translated: CASSPRVSENEKLFF. The chain has TRBV7-6 and TRBJ1-4; D remains unclear. V gave up 5 bases and J gave up 5 bases, with 15 bases separating them. The CDR3 is made up of 15 amino acids. The germline V gene has CDR1 SGHVS and CDR2 FNYEAQ. Supplemented by reference TRBV7-6 and TRBJ1-4, the full variable domain reads GAGVSQSPRYKVTKRGQDVALRCDPISGHVSLYWYRQALGQGPEFLTYFNYEAQQDKSGLPNDRFSAERPEGSISTLTIQRTEQRDSAMYRCASSPRVSENEKLFFGSGTQLSVL.